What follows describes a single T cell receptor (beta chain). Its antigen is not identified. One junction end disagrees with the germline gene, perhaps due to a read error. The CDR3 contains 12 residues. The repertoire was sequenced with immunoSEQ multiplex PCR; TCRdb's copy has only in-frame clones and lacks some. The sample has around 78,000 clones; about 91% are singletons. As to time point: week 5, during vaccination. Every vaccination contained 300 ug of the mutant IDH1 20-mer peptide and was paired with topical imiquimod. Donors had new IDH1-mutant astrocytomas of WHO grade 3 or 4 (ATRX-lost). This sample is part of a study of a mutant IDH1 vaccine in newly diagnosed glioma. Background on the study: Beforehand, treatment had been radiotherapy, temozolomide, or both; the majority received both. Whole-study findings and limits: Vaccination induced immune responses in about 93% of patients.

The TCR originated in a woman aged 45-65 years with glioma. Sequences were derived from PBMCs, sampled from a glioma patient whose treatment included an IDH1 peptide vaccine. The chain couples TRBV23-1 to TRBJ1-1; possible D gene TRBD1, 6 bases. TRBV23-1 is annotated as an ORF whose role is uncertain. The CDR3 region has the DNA TGCGCCAGCAGTCCCCGGGGGCAGGAAGGCTTTTTT. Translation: CASSPRGQEGFF.